This T cell receptor beta chain was identified during a study of blood T cell repertoires in COVID-19. Study overall: Collection of acute and convalescent COVID-19 samples took place in the United States, Italy and Spain.

This CDR3 has 15 residues. Deletions cut 2 bases from V and 4 bases from J, with 13 bases between. In germline, CDR1 is SGHRS, CDR2 YFSETQ. Using immunoSEQ multiplex PCR, the repertoire was profiled, and TCRdb retains in-frame clones only, with some absent. The data hold 200,000 to 250,000 clones, with roughly 80% observed a single time. The sequenced sample was peripheral blood. The chain employs TRBV5-1 and TRBJ2-1, with a weak D call TRBD2 (5 bases). This clonotype was sampled from an elderly woman with active or convalescent COVID-19. Here the CDR3 reads CASSLDGEPYNEQFF. The CDR3 nucleotides read TGCGCCAGCAGCTTAGACGGGGAACCTTACAATGAGCAGTTCTTC.